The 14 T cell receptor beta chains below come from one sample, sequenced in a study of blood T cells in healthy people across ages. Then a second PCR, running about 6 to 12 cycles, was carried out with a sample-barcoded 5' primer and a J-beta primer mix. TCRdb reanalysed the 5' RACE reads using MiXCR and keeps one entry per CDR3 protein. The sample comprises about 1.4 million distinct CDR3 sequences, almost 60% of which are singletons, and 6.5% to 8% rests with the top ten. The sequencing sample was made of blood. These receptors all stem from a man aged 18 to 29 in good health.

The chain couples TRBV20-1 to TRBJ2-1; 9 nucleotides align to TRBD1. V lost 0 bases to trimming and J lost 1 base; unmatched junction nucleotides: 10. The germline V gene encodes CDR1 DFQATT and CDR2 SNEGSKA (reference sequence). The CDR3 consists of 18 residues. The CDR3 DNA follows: TGCAGTGCTAGAGACCGGGACAGGGTAGGCTTTTCCTACAATGAGCAGTTCTTC. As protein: CSARDRDRVGFSYNEQFF.

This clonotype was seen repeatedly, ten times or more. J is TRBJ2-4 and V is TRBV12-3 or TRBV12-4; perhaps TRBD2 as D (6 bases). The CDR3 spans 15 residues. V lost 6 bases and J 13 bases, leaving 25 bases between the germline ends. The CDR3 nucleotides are TGTGCCAGCAGCGACGGGGCTAGCGAGTGGATGGAGCAGTACTTC. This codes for CASSDGASEWMEQYF.

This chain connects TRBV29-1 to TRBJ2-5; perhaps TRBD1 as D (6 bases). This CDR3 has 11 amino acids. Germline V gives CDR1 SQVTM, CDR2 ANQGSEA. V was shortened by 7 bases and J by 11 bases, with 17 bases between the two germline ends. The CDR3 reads CSGPTGNEQYF. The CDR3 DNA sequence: TGCAGCGGTCCGACAGGCAATGAGCAGTACTTC.

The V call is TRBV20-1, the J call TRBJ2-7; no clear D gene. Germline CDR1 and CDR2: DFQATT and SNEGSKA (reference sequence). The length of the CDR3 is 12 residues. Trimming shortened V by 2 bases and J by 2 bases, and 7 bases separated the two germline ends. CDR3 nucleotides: TGCAGTGCTAGACGGTTAACCTACGAGCAGTACTTC. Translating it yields CSARRLTYEQYF.

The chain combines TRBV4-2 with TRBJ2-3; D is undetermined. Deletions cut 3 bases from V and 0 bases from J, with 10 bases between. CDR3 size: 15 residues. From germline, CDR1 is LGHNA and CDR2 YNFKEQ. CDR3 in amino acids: CASSQIVSSTDTQYF. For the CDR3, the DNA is TGTGCCAGCAGCCAGATAGTGTCAAGCACAGATACGCAGTATTTT.

This chain's CDR3 is CASSLAVGYNSPLHF. The CDR3 DNA reads TGTGCCAGCAGCTTAGCAGTCGGGTATAATTCACCCCTCCACTTT. This sequence joins TRBV7-2 and TRBJ1-6; D gene unclear. Per the germline V gene, CDR1 is SGHTA and CDR2 is FQGNSA. The ends were cut back, 0 bases at V and 4 bases at J, with 7 bases in the middle. The CDR3 loop spans 15 amino acids. Combining the CDR3 with reference TRBV7-2 and TRBJ1-6 gives the whole variable domain GAGVSQSPSNKVTEKGKDVELRCDPISGHTALYWYRQSLGQGLEFLIYFQGNSAPDKSGLPSDRFSAERTGGSVSTLTIQRTQQEDSAVYLCASSLAVGYNSPLHFGNGTRLTVT.

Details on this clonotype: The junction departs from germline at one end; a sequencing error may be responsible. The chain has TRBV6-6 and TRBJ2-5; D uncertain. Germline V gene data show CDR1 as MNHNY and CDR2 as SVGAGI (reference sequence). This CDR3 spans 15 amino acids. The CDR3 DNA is TGTGCCAGCAGGATGAACGAGAACCCGAAAGAGGCCCAGTACTTC. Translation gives CASRMNENPKEAQYF.

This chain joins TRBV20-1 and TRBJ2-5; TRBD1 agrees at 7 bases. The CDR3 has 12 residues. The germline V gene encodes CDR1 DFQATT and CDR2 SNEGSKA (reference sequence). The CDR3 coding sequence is TGCAGGGCTCCCGACAGGGCAGAGACCCAGTACTTC. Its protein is CRAPDRAETQYF.

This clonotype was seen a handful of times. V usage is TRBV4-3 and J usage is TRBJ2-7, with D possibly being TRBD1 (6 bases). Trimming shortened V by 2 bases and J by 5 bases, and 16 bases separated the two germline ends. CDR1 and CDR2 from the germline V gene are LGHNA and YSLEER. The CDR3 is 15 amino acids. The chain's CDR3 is CASSQNTGKGHEQYF. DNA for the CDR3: TGCGCCAGCAGCCAAAATACAGGGAAGGGACACGAGCAGTACTTC.

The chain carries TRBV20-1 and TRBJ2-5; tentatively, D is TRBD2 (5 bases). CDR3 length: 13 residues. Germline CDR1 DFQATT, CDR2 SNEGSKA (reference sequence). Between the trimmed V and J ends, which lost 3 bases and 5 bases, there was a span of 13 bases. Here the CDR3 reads CSASPGVRETQYF. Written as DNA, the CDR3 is TGCAGTGCTAGTCCCGGGGTTAGGGAGACCCAGTACTTC.

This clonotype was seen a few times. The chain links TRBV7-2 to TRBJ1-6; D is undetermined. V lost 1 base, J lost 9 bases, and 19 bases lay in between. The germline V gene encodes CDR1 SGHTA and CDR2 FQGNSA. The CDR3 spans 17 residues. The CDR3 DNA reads TGTGCCAGCAGCTTAGGAGGCGGGCAGGAATTGGGTTCACCCCTCCACTTT. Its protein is CASSLGGGQELGSPLHF. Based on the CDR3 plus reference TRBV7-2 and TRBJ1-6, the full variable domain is GAGVSQSPSNKVTEKGKDVELRCDPISGHTALYWYRQSLGQGLEFLIYFQGNSAPDKSGLPSDRFSAERTGGSVSTLTIQRTQQEDSAVYLCASSLGGGQELGSPLHFGNGTRLTVT.

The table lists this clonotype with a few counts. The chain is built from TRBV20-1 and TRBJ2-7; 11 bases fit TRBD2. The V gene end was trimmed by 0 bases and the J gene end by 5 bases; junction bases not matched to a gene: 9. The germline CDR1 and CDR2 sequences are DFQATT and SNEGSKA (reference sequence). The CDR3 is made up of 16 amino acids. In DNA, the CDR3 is TGCAGTGCTAGAGAGCCGCTAGCGGGGGGCCTAAACGAGCAGTACTTC. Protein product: CSAREPLAGGLNEQYF.

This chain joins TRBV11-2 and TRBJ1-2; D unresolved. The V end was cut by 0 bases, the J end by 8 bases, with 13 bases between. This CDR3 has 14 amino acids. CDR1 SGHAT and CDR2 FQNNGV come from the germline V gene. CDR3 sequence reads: CASSLDQYVTGYTF. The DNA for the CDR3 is TGTGCCAGCAGCTTAGATCAGTACGTCACCGGCTACACCTTC.

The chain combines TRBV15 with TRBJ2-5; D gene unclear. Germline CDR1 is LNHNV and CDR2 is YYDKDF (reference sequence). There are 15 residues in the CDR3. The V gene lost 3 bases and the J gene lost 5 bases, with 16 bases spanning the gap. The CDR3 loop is CATSSPEVFPETQYF. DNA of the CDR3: TGTGCCACCAGCAGCCCCGAGGTCTTCCCGGAGACCCAGTACTTC.